Each of the 18 T cell receptor beta chains below was sequenced from the same sample in a study of cytomegalovirus exposure and HLA in healthy donors. The PCR made use of 60 Vbeta and 13 Jbeta primers. Here immunoSEQ multiplex PCR was the method, and the copy in TCRdb shows in-frame clones only, minus some. The sample consists of 120,000 to 150,000 clones, about 80% of them appearing once. Specimen: PBMCs. Receptors originate from a young man in good health and CMV-seronegative.

The genes are TRBV28 and TRBJ2-7; the match to TRBD2 covers 8 bases. Germline trimming cut 5 bases from V and 0 bases from J; bases unmatched to any gene: 15. Germline V gene lookup returns CDR1 MDHEN and CDR2 SYDVKM. This CDR3 has 18 residues. The CDR3 sequence is CASSPLGGFSGISYEQYF. The DNA for the CDR3 is TGTGCCAGCAGTCCGCTGGGGGGCTTTAGCGGGATCTCCTACGAGCAGTACTTC.

V gene TRBV2 combines with J gene TRBJ2-7, with 8 bases aligning to TRBD2. From germline, CDR1 is SNHLY and CDR2 FYNNEI. V lost 3 bases and J lost 0; bases outside the gene matches: 7. This CDR3 contains 16 residues. Here the CDR3 DNA reads TGTGCCAGCAGTGATCTAGCGGGCCACATCTCCTACGAGCAGTACTTC. Translating it yields CASSDLAGHISYEQYF.

This chain links TRBV4-2 with TRBJ2-2, with TRBD1 matching over 9 bases. The junction had 3 bases not matched to a gene; V was cut back by 1 base and J by 3 bases. CDR1 is LGHNA, CDR2 YNFKEQ, per germline. The CDR3 length is 16 residues. The CDR3 here is CASSQGDRADTGELFF. CDR3 nucleotide sequence: TGTGCCAGCAGCCAAGGGGACAGGGCCGACACCGGGGAGCTGTTTTTT.

CDR3 nucleotides: TGTGCCAGCAGGGGGACTAGCGGGAGTAGGGGGGAGCAGTTCTTC. This translates into CASRGTSGSRGEQFF. The V call is TRBV2, the J call TRBJ2-1; 14 bases are a match to TRBD2. The V segment lost 6 bases and the J segment 10 bases; nucleotides outside the gene matches: 8. CDR1 and CDR2 (germline): SNHLY, FYNNEI. CDR3 length equals 15 residues.

The chain recombines TRBV5-1 with TRBJ1-1, with D tentatively TRBD1 (6 bases). The CDR3 is made up of 15 amino acids. Between the trimmed V and J ends, which lost 3 bases and 0 bases, there was a span of 12 bases. The germline CDR1 and CDR2 sequences are SGHRS and YFSETQ. The CDR3 coding sequence is TGCGCCAGCAGCTCCTCAGGGGCGATGAACACTGAAGCTTTCTTT. Translating gives CASSSSGAMNTEAFF.

The J gene is TRBJ2-7, the V gene TRBV5-1; 7 bases match TRBD1. V lost 4 bases to trimming and J lost 8 bases; unmatched junction nucleotides: 3. Per germline, CDR1 SGHRS and CDR2 YFSETQ. CDR3 length: 11 amino acids. CDR3 protein: CASSAQGKQYF. CDR3 sequence (DNA): TGCGCCAGCAGCGCACAGGGGAAGCAGTACTTC.

This chain links TRBV27 with TRBJ2-7; TRBD2 matches 11 bases. The V gene's germline CDR1 is MNHEY and CDR2 SMNVEV (reference sequence). The CDR3 consists of 15 residues. V was pared by 4 bases and J by 1 base, with 3 bases of the junction left unmatched. Written as DNA, the CDR3 is TGTGCCAGCAGTTCACTAGCGGGGGTATCCTACGAGCAGTACTTC. Amino acids: CASSSLAGVSYEQYF.

This rearrangement joins TRBV6-5 to TRBJ2-3; D ambiguous. This CDR3 is 15 amino acids long. With 2 bases removed from V and 0 bases from J, the gap between germline ends came to 9 bases. Germline V gene data show CDR1 as MNHEY and CDR2 as SVGAGI. As DNA, the CDR3 is TGTGCCAGCAGTTACCTTTACGGTAGCACAGATACGCAGTATTTT. Protein product: CASSYLYGSTDTQYF.

The genes are TRBV15 and TRBJ1-5; D gene ambiguous. There are 13 residues in the CDR3. Trimming left V 5 bases short and J 2 bases short, with 7 bases between. Germline V gene data show CDR1 as LNHNV and CDR2 as YYDKDF (reference sequence). The CDR3 coding sequence is TGTGCCACCAGCGACGAGGGCAATCAGCCCCAGCATTTT. The encoded protein is CATSDEGNQPQHF.

The chain recombines TRBV5-6 with TRBJ2-7, with TRBD1 as a possible D gene (6 bases). The germline V and J ends were trimmed by 3 bases and 1 base, with 8 bases remaining between them. The CDR3 has 13 residues. Germline loops: CDR1 SGHDT, CDR2 YYEEEE. Here the CDR3 DNA reads TGTGCCAGCAGCTATGGACAGTCCTACGAGCAGTACTTC. Translating gives CASSYGQSYEQYF.

This sequence joins TRBV4-1 and TRBJ2-3, with D possibly being TRBD1 (6 bases). This CDR3 region has 18 residues. The germline V gene has CDR1 MGHRA and CDR2 YSYEKL. Trimming stripped 6 bases from V and 5 bases from J, with 27 bases between. This chain's CDR3 is CASSLGGAMGPTGDTQYF. CDR3 bases: TGCGCCAGCAGTCTTGGGGGCGCGATGGGACCGACAGGAGATACGCAGTATTTT.

The V and J genes are TRBV27 and TRBJ1-3; 7 bases agree with TRBD1. With V trimmed by 4 bases and J by 0 bases, 6 bases remained unmatched. This CDR3 contains 16 residues. Germline V lookup: CDR1 MNHEY, CDR2 SMNVEV (reference sequence). CDR3 amino acids: CASSSRQGASGNTIYF. The CDR3 DNA sequence: TGTGCCAGCAGTTCAAGACAGGGAGCCTCTGGAAACACCATATATTTT.

The rearrangement links TRBV29-1 to TRBJ2-5, with D perhaps matching TRBD2 (6 bases). This CDR3 has 12 residues. The V and J ends lost 4 bases and 1 base respectively, with 7 bases between them. Germline-derived CDR1 and CDR2 are SQVTM and ANQGSEA. Here the CDR3 DNA reads TGCAGCGTTGGGGGGGTCCAAGAGACCCAGTACTTC. Its translation: CSVGGVQETQYF.

A word on this clone: At the DNA level, this CDR3 is encoded by other sequences in the same sample as well. The chain has TRBV19 and TRBJ1-5, with 10 nucleotides matching TRBD1. The V segment lost 3 bases and the J segment 2 bases; nucleotides outside the gene matches: 1. The germline CDR1 and CDR2 sequences are LNHDA and SQIVND (reference sequence). The CDR3 totals 15 residues. The CDR3 protein is CASSMGTGGNQPQHF. The CDR3 bases are TGTGCCAGTAGTATGGGGACAGGGGGCAATCAGCCCCAGCATTTT.

The chain is built from TRBV2 and TRBJ1-5, with D possibly matching TRBD1 (6 bases). Germline-derived CDR1 and CDR2 are SNHLY and FYNNEI. V lost 5 bases and J lost 5, with 22 bases in between. The CDR3 spans 17 residues. CDR3 residues: CASSQQGGALGDQPQHF. As DNA, the CDR3 is TGTGCCAGCAGTCAACAAGGGGGGGCGTTAGGGGATCAGCCCCAGCATTTT.

DNA for the CDR3: TGTGCCAGCAGTTACGGCCGGGGGGGGTATGAGCAGTACTTC. Amino acids: CASSYGRGGYEQYF. The genes are TRBV6-5 and TRBJ2-7; 8 nucleotides match TRBD2. Germline V CDR1 and CDR2: MNHEY, SVGAGI. The CDR3 has 14 amino acids. Trimming cost V 2 bases and J 7 bases; bases outside gene matches: 7.

Concerning this clone: In the same sample, other DNA sequences code for this CDR3. The rearrangement uses TRBV5-1 and TRBJ2-5, with D uncertain. Trimming removed 0 bases from V and 0 bases from J, with 6 bases in between. Looked up from germline, CDR1 is SGHRS and CDR2 is YFSETQ. The CDR3 runs to 14 residues. This chain's CDR3 is CASSLARYQETQYF. The DNA of the CDR3 is TGCGCCAGCAGCTTGGCCAGGTACCAAGAGACCCAGTACTTC.

The chain combines TRBV6-5 with TRBJ2-4; D possibly corresponds to TRBD2 (6 bases). In germline, CDR1 is MNHEY, CDR2 SVGAGI. Trimming stripped 2 bases from V and 0 bases from J, with 8 bases between. The CDR3 sequence is 15 residues long. The DNA for the CDR3 is TGTGCCAGCAGTTACCTGGGACTAGCCAAAAACATTCAGTACTTC. Translating gives CASSYLGLAKNIQYF.